This is a list of T cell receptor beta chains from one sample in a study of blood T cell repertoires in COVID-19. Libraries were prepared by immunoSEQ multiplex PCR; TCRdb keeps only in-frame clonotypes and omits some of them. Of over 120,000 clones detected, around 78% appear once; the ten largest clones hold 1.5% to 2.5%. The specimen sequenced was peripheral blood. Source of these receptors: a woman aged 55-69 years with acute or convalescent COVID-19. CDR3s include the opening cysteine and the closing phenylalanine or tryptophan. The D gene is left open where the match is weak. Some rows mark clone size as missing; the rest say once, few, many or name a class of expanded clone.

abundance	j_gene	d_gene	v_gene	CDR3nt	CDR3aa
.	TRBJ2-1	TRBD2	TRBV28	TGTGCCAGCAGTTCCCCGGGACTAGCGGTAAATGAGCAGTTCTTC	CASSSPGLAVNEQFF
.	TRBJ1-2	TRBD1	TRBV7-9	TGTGCCAGCAGCTACGGACAGGGGTTCTATGGCTACACCTTC	CASSYGQGFYGYTF
.	TRBJ2-1	.	TRBV27	TGTGCCAGCAGTTATCAGGGGAACCATGAGCAGTTCTTC	CASSYQGNHEQFF
.	TRBJ2-7	TRBD1	TRBV4-1	TGCGCCAGCAGCGCCGGGACAGGGGAGGCCTACGAGCAGTACTTC	CASSAGTGEAYEQYF
few	TRBJ1-2	TRBD1	TRBV6-5	TGTGCCAGCCAAGGACAGGATGGCTACACCTTC	CASQGQDGYTF
.	TRBJ2-1	TRBD2	TRBV27	TGTGCCAGCAGTTCACCCGGGACTATAATATACAATGAGCAGTTCTTC	CASSSPGTIIYNEQFF
.	TRBJ2-2	TRBD2	TRBV7-9	TGTGCCAGCAGCTCAGGACTAGAGAACACCGGGGAGCTGTTTTTT	CASSSGLENTGELFF
.	TRBJ1-1	TRBD1	TRBV5-6	TGTGCCAGCAGCTCCCCAGACAGGGCGAACACTGAAGCTTTCTTT	CASSSPDRANTEAFF
.	TRBJ2-5	.	TRBV4-2	TGTGCCAGCAGCCAAGATTCACGGTATGAGACCCAGTACTTC	CASSQDSRYETQYF
.	TRBJ2-4	.	TRBV20-1	TGCAGTGCGGGTCACGGGGAAATTCAGTACTTC	CSAGHGEIQYF
.	TRBJ2-7	TRBD2	TRBV18	TGTGCCAGCTCAAGACTAGCGGGAGATGGAGCTAACTACGAGCAGTACTTC	CASSRLAGDGANYEQYF
.	TRBJ2-1	TRBD2	TRBV27	TGTGCCAGCAGTCCCGGCGGAATAGCGGGAGGAAAGGGTGAGCAGTTCTTC	CASSPGGIAGGKGEQFF
.	TRBJ2-5	.	TRBV7-2	TGTGCCAGCAGCTTATGGGCGGGGGCCCAAGAGACCCAGTACTTC	CASSLWAGAQETQYF
once	TRBJ2-7	TRBD1	TRBV11-2	TGTGCCAGCAGCTCCCGGGACAGAGTTTTCTACGAGCAGTACTTC	CASSSRDRVFYEQYF
few	TRBJ2-7	.	TRBV5-1	TGCGCCAGCAGCTTGTCCCTAATTGACAGGCCCTACGAGCAGTACTTC	CASSLSLIDRPYEQYF
.	TRBJ2-1	.	TRBV19	TGTGCCAGTTCCCGAGGCGCCTACAATGAGCAGTTCTTC	CASSRGAYNEQFF
.	TRBJ2-5	.	TRBV2	TGTGCCAGCAACGAAGGAGTAATAGAGACCCAGTACTTC	CASNEGVIETQYF
.	TRBJ2-1	.	TRBV10-2	TGCGCCAGCAGAGGGACTTTTTACAATGAGCAGTTCTTC	CASRGTFYNEQFF
.	TRBJ2-2	.	TRBV25-1	TGTGCCAGCCGGGGGGGGGACAGCCACACCGGGGAGCTGTTTTTT	CASRGGDSHTGELFF
.	TRBJ2-5	.	TRBV7-6	TGTGCCAGCAGCTTGGTGAGCCACTCTCGGGAGACCCAGTACTTC	CASSLVSHSRETQYF
.	TRBJ1-6	TRBD1	TRBV3-1/TRBV3-2	TGTGCCAGCAGCCCGGTCGGACAGGCGTATTCACCCCTCCACTTT	CASSPVGQAYSPLHF
.	TRBJ1-6	.	TRBV7-6	TGTGCCAGCAGCCCAGGGTCGCATAATTCACCCCTCCACTTT	CASSPGSHNSPLHF
.	TRBJ2-3	.	TRBV5-4	TGTGCCAGCAGCTTGACCCAGGAAGGCACAGATACGCAGTATTTT	CASSLTQEGTDTQYF
.	TRBJ1-1	.	TRBV5-3	TGTGCCAGAAGAGGCGGAGCTGAAGCTTTCTTT	CARRGGAEAFF
.	TRBJ2-2	TRBD2	TRBV27	TGTGCCAGCACGGAGGGAGGGTCGAACACCGGGGAGCTGTTTTTT	CASTEGGSNTGELFF
.	TRBJ2-5	TRBD1	TRBV6-5	TGTGCCAGCAGAGACAGGGCCTCCCAAGAGACCCAGTACTTC	CASRDRASQETQYF
.	TRBJ2-7	TRBD2	TRBV30	TGTGCCTGGAACCCACGACTAGCGGGAGTTTACGAGCAGTACTTC	CAWNPRLAGVYEQYF
.	TRBJ1-1	.	TRBV6-5	TGTGCCAGCAGTTCAGTCTCTGGAGCTTTCTTT	CASSSVSGAFF
.	TRBJ2-3	TRBD2	TRBV4-1	TGCGCCAGCAGCCAAGAGATAGCGGGAGGGCCAGATACGCAGTATTTT	CASSQEIAGGPDTQYF
.	TRBJ1-1	.	TRBV30	TGTGCCTGGGGGGTACAGAACACTGAAGCTTTCTTT	CAWGVQNTEAFF
.	TRBJ2-7	TRBD1	TRBV5-6	TGTGCCAGCAGCTTTCCCGGGACAGAGAACGAGCAGTACTTC	CASSFPGTENEQYF
few	TRBJ1-5	.	TRBV2	TGTGCCAGCATGCAGCGGGGCTCGGGGCCCCAGCATTTT	CASMQRGSGPQHF
.	TRBJ1-6	.	TRBV3-1/TRBV3-2	TGTGCCAGCAGGGCAGGGATGAATTCACCCCTCCACTTT	CASRAGMNSPLHF
.	TRBJ1-6	.	TRBV10-2	TGCGCCAGCAGTCCCCTACTTTCCAATTCACCCCTCCACTTT	CASSPLLSNSPLHF
few	TRBJ1-2	.	TRBV5-6	TGTGCCAGCAGCCCCATCAGACTGGCTAACTATGGCTACACCTTC	CASSPIRLANYGYTF
many	TRBJ1-3	.	TRBV7-8	TGTGCCAGCAGCACGGAGAGGATCTCTGGAAACACCATATATTTT	CASSTERISGNTIYF
.	TRBJ2-3	TRBD2	TRBV7-3	TGTGCCAGCAGCGAGAGCGGGACTAGCACAGATACGCAGTATTTT	CASSESGTSTDTQYF
once	TRBJ2-1	.	TRBV13	TGTGCCAGCAGCCCCCCTCCGGGAGTGAGCTCCTACAATGAGCAGTTCTTC	CASSPPPGVSSYNEQFF
.	TRBJ2-5	.	TRBV5-4	TGTGCCAGCAGCCCGAAGACAGCTCACCAAGAGACCCAGTACTTC	CASSPKTAHQETQYF
.	TRBJ1-1	.	TRBV7-9	TGTGCCAGCAGCTTAATCGCGGTACACACTGAAGCTTTCTTT	CASSLIAVHTEAFF
.	TRBJ1-1	.	TRBV5-4	TGTGCCAGCAGCCGTGGTGGGGCCCCTGAAGCTTTCTTT	CASSRGGAPEAFF
once	TRBJ1-4	TRBD1	TRBV12-5	TGTGCTAGTGGTTTTGGGACAGAACGCGAAAAACTGTTTTTT	CASGFGTEREKLFF
.	TRBJ2-7	.	TRBV19	TGTGCCAGTAGTAGAGACCGTTACGAGCAGTACTTC	CASSRDRYEQYF
.	TRBJ2-5	.	TRBV6-5	TGTGCCAGCAGTACCGGGAGTCGGCTACAAGAGACCCAGTACTTC	CASSTGSRLQETQYF
once	TRBJ2-7	TRBD2	TRBV7-8	TGTGCCAGCAGCTTACTACTAGCGGGTTCGGGGTACGAGCAGTACTTC	CASSLLLAGSGYEQYF
few	TRBJ2-7	TRBD2	TRBV27	TGTGCCAGCAGCGTTTCACTAGCGGGAGTGTGGGAGCAGTACTTC	CASSVSLAGVWEQYF
once	TRBJ1-1	.	TRBV30	TGTGCCTGGAGTGTTAGCTGGAACACTGAAGCTTTCTTT	CAWSVSWNTEAFF
.	TRBJ2-3	TRBD2	TRBV12-5	TGTGCTAGTGGTTTGGTTGGCGGGAGTCGGCCAGATACGCAGTATTTT	CASGLVGGSRPDTQYF
once	TRBJ2-7	TRBD2	TRBV14	TGTGCCAGCAGCCAATTTGGGCTAGCGGGGGCCTACGAGCAGTACTTC	CASSQFGLAGAYEQYF
few	TRBJ2-1	.	TRBV9	TGTGCCAGCAGCGTACTCGGGGGCTCCTACAATGAGCAGTTCTTC	CASSVLGGSYNEQFF
.	TRBJ2-1	TRBD2	TRBV3-1/TRBV3-2	TGTGCCAGCAGCGTCCGACTAGCGGGAGGGGGTGAGCAGTTCTTC	CASSVRLAGGGEQFF
.	TRBJ2-1	TRBD1	TRBV7-6	TGTGCCAGCAGCTTCGCGGGACAGGGAAGCAATGAGCAGTTCTTC	CASSFAGQGSNEQFF
.	TRBJ2-1	TRBD2	TRBV27	TGTGCCAGCAGCCCACCTCCTAGCGGGCTAAATGAGCAGTTCTTC	CASSPPPSGLNEQFF
.	TRBJ1-5	.	TRBV27	TGTGCCAGCAGTTTTCGCTTCGGGGGGTCGACCCTTAATCAGCCCCAGCATTTT	CASSFRFGGSTLNQPQHF
.	TRBJ2-3	TRBD2	TRBV9	TGTGCCAGCAGCGTAGAAGCGGGGGTAGGAGATACGCAGTATTTT	CASSVEAGVGDTQYF
.	TRBJ1-2	TRBD1	TRBV19	TGTGCCAGTAGCCTACTCCGGGGAACAGGGGTCAACTATGGCTACACCTTC	CASSLLRGTGVNYGYTF
.	TRBJ2-7	.	TRBV30	TGTGCCTGGAGTGTTAACAGTTACGAGCAGTACTTC	CAWSVNSYEQYF
.	TRBJ2-2	TRBD2	TRBV4-2	TGTGCCAGCAGCCAAAGACTAGCGGGAGGATCACGGACCGGGGAGCTGTTTTTT	CASSQRLAGGSRTGELFF
.	TRBJ2-2	TRBD1	TRBV6-1	TGTGCCAGCAGTGAACCGGGACAGGGGCTTCCCGGGGAGCTGTTTTTT	CASSEPGQGLPGELFF